This TCR beta chain appears in the sequencing data of a study of cytomegalovirus exposure and HLA in healthy donors. It was with 60 Vbeta and 13 Jbeta primers that the PCR ran. Profiled with immunoSEQ multiplex PCR; TCRdb holds only in-frame clones, not every one. The sample carries 200,000 or so clones, over 70% recorded once. The CDR3 is made up of 13 amino acids. Trimming took 4 bases from V and 3 from J, leaving 10 bases between them. Germline CDR1 reads SGHVS; CDR2 reads FNYEAQ. The chain carries TRBV7-6 and TRBJ2-7, with D possibly TRBD2 on 5 matching bases. The TCR originated in a man aged 45-65 years in good health and CMV-seronegative. Sample: PBMCs. CDR3: CASSSGENYEQYF. DNA for the CDR3: TGTGCCAGCAGCTCCGGGGAGAACTACGAGCAGTACTTC. The whole variable domain, filled in from reference TRBV7-6 and TRBJ2-7, reads GAGVSQSPRYKVTKRGQDVALRCDPISGHVSLYWYRQALGQGPEFLTYFNYEAQQDKSGLPNDRFSAERPEGSISTLTIQRTEQRDSAMYRCASSSGENYEQYFGPGTRLTVT.